The 28 T cell receptor beta chains in this list originate from one sample, sequenced in a study of blood T cell repertoires in COVID-19. Measured with immunoSEQ multiplex PCR; TCRdb has only the in-frame clones, and not every one. The table includes some 16,000 clones, around four fifths detected once. The sample taken for sequencing was peripheral blood. These receptors were obtained from a man between 65 and 85 years old with active or convalescent COVID-19.

V is TRBV5-4 and J is TRBJ2-7, with D perhaps TRBD2 (5 bases). This CDR3 region has 12 residues. The germline gives CDR1 SGHNT, CDR2 YYREEE (reference sequence). V was pared by 4 bases and J by 4 bases, with 9 bases between. The CDR3 DNA reads as TGTGCCAGCAGCAGTGGGAGTTACGAGCAGTACTTC. As protein: CASSSGSYEQYF.

This chain uses TRBV7-9 with TRBJ2-5; TRBD2 matches 11 bases. Germline V gives CDR1 SEHNR, CDR2 FQNEAQ (reference sequence). This CDR3 has 16 residues. V shed 4 bases, J shed 9 bases, and the junction held 13 bases outside the gene matches. CDR3 sequence (DNA): TGTGCCAGCAGCTCCCAAGGGGTAGCGGGGGGGAGACCCCAGTACTTC. It translates to CASSSQGVAGGRPQYF. Drawing the rest from reference TRBV7-9 and TRBJ2-5, the complete variable domain is DTGVSQNPRHKITKRGQNVTFRCDPISEHNRLYWYRQTLGQGPEFLTYFQNEAQLEKSRLLSDRFSAERPKGSFSTLEIQRTEQGDSAMYLCASSSQGVAGGRPQYFGPGTRLLVL.

The V gene is TRBV6-6, the J gene TRBJ1-2; D might be TRBD1 (5 bases). Germline V lookup: CDR1 MNHNY, CDR2 SVGAGI (reference sequence). The CDR3 runs to 13 residues. Trimming removed 8 bases from V and 2 bases from J, with 12 bases in between. The CDR3 loop reads CASLSPGNYGYTF. CDR3 bases: TGTGCCAGCCTCTCACCAGGGAACTATGGCTACACCTTC.

The chain carries TRBV5-6 and TRBJ1-6, with 7 bases aligning to TRBD1. This CDR3 is 14 amino acids long. The germline CDR1 and CDR2 sequences are SGHDT and YYEEEE. J lost 6 bases, V lost 5 bases, and 5 bases had no gene match. CDR3 region: CASSRGQANSPLHF. CDR3 nucleotide sequence: TGTGCCAGCAGTCGTGGACAGGCTAATTCACCCCTCCACTTT.

V usage is TRBV2 and J usage is TRBJ1-1; 7 positions agree with TRBD1. V was pared by 7 bases and J by 2 bases, with 16 bases of the junction left unmatched. Germline V gene sequence: CDR1 SNHLY, CDR2 FYNNEI. The CDR3 length is 17 residues. DNA for the CDR3: TGTGCCAGCAACCTACTCCCGAGGGCAGGGGGAAACACTGAAGCTTTCTTT. Translating gives CASNLLPRAGGNTEAFF.

V usage is TRBV4-1 and J usage is TRBJ1-1; perhaps TRBD1 as D (6 bases). CDR3 length: 14 residues. The V gene's germline CDR1 is MGHRA and CDR2 YSYEKL. V was shortened by 4 bases and J by 1 base, with 10 bases between the two germline ends. In DNA form, the CDR3 reads TGCGCCAGCAGCCGCGGGGGCTCGAACACTGAAGCTTTCTTT. Encoded protein: CASSRGGSNTEAFF.

The chain uses TRBV13 and TRBJ2-5; a weak D match, TRBD2 (6 bases). Germline CDR1 PRHDT, CDR2 FYEKMQ (reference sequence). This CDR3 comprises 14 residues. Trimming shortened V by 6 bases and J by 5 bases, and 16 bases separated the two germline ends. In nucleotides, the CDR3 is TGTGCCAGCAGTGCCTGGGAGGCGAGGGAGACCCAGTACTTC. Its translation: CASSAWEARETQYF. The variable domain in full, with the rest retrieved from reference TRBV13 and TRBJ2-5, is AAGVIQSPRHLIKEKRETATLKCYPIPRHDTVYWYQQGPGQDPQFLISFYEKMQSDKGSIPDRFSAQQFSDYHSELNMSSLELGDSALYFCASSAWEARETQYFGPGTRLLVL.

V and J are TRBV21-1 and TRBJ2-7; the table's TRBD2 call for D was not verified on the DNA. TRBV21-1 is annotated as a pseudogene. The CDR3 is made up of 14 amino acids. CDR3 amino acids: CASSKVRVLYEQYF. The CDR3 region has the DNA TGTGCCAGCAGCAAGGTGCGGGTACTCTACGAGCAGTACTTC.

The CDR3 reads CASRKEGPNYGYTF. The CDR3 coding sequence is TGTGCCAGCCGCAAGGAGGGACCCAACTATGGCTACACCTTC. V usage is TRBV28 and J usage is TRBJ1-2; possible D gene TRBD1, 5 bases. This CDR3 is built from 14 residues. Trimming shortened V by 8 bases and J by 2 bases, and 15 bases separated the two germline ends. The germline V gene encodes CDR1 MDHEN and CDR2 SYDVKM.

J is TRBJ2-1 and V is TRBV28, with TRBD2 identical over 10 bases. CDR1 and CDR2 from the germline V gene are MDHEN and SYDVKM. The CDR3 extends over 13 amino acids. The J segment lost 5 bases and the V segment lost 8 bases, leaving 3 bases of the junction unmatched. The CDR3 DNA follows: TGTGCCAGCGGGACTAGCGACCACAATGAGCAGTTCTTC. This gives the protein CASGTSDHNEQFF. Based on the CDR3 plus reference TRBV28 and TRBJ2-1, the full variable domain is DVKVTQSSRYLVKRTGEKVFLECVQDMDHENMFWYRQDPGLGLRLIYFSYDVKMKEKGDIPEGYSVSREKKERFSLILESASTNQTSMYLCASGTSDHNEQFFGPGTRLTVL.

This rearrangement joins TRBV3-1 (or the pseudogene TRBV3-2) to TRBJ2-3; 11 bases match TRBD2. Germline lookup yields CDR1 LGHDT and CDR2 YNNKEL (reference sequence). The CDR3 contains 15 residues. J was trimmed by 6 bases and V by 5 bases; bases with no gene match: 7. The CDR3 nucleotides are TGTGCCAGCAGCACCCGACTAGCGGGGCTGGATACGCAGTATTTT. Translating gives CASSTRLAGLDTQYF.

The chain employs TRBV6-2 or TRBV6-3 and TRBJ2-3; D is ambiguous. CDR3 length: 14 residues. Germline lookup yields CDR1 MNHEY and CDR2 SVGEGT. The V end lost 2 bases, the J end lost 10 bases, and 16 bases lay between the germline ends. The CDR3 is CASSYLKQSTPQYF. The CDR3 nucleotides are TGTGCCAGCAGTTACCTAAAACAGTCAACGCCGCAGTATTTT.

The chain combines TRBV7-9 with TRBJ2-3; tentatively, D is TRBD1 (7 bases). CDR1 and CDR2 (germline): SEHNR, FQNEAQ (reference sequence). V shed 5 bases and J shed 1 base, with 16 bases lying between them. This CDR3 comprises 16 residues. CDR3 sequence: CASSPPGGQRTDTQYF. The CDR3 DNA follows: TGTGCCAGCAGCCCCCCCGGGGGACAGCGCACAGATACGCAGTATTTT.

This chain links TRBV7-2 with TRBJ2-2, with a weak D call TRBD1 (5 bases). This CDR3 has 16 residues. CDR1 and CDR2 (germline): SGHTA, FQGNSA. V lost 5 bases and J lost 5, with 18 bases in between. The CDR3, as DNA: TGTGCCAGCAGCCCCTTTTCGGACACCCGGACCGGGGAGCTGTTTTTT. It yields the protein CASSPFSDTRTGELFF.

This clone has only a few counts. The chain links TRBV5-4 to TRBJ2-2; 11 positions agree with TRBD2. CDR1 is SGHNT and CDR2 is YYREEE in the germline V gene (reference sequence). Germline trimming cut 3 bases from V and 2 bases from J; bases unmatched to any gene: 9. The CDR3 loop spans 18 amino acids. The CDR3 DNA follows: TGTGCCAGCAGCTCCTTAGCGGGAGGGCCGGAAAACACCGGGGAGCTGTTTTTT. Its translation is CASSSLAGGPENTGELFF.

This chain uses TRBV2 with TRBJ1-4, with D possibly TRBD1 on 6 matching bases. Deletions cut 9 bases from V and 8 bases from J, with 19 bases between. The germline CDR1 and CDR2 sequences are SNHLY and FYNNEI. The CDR3 runs 14 residues. The chain's CDR3 is CASLHFDRREKLFF. CDR3 bases: TGTGCCAGTCTACACTTCGACAGGAGGGAAAAACTGTTTTTT.

The chain links TRBV19 to TRBJ2-7; a possible D gene is TRBD2 (6 bases). Germline CDR1 is LNHDA and CDR2 is SQIVND (reference sequence). Trimming removed 3 bases at V and 4 bases at J, with 10 bases between. The CDR3 sequence is 13 residues long. The CDR3 DNA follows: TGTGCCAGTAGTATGGGACTCTCTTACGAGCAGTACTTC. This sequence encodes CASSMGLSYEQYF. The whole variable domain, filled in from reference TRBV19 and TRBJ2-7, reads DGGITQSPKYLFRKEGQNVTLSCEQNLNHDAMYWYRQDPGQGLRLIYYSQIVNDFQKGDIAEGYSVSREKKESFPLTVTSAQKNPTAFYLCASSMGLSYEQYFGPGTRLTVT.

CDR3 nucleotide sequence: TGTGCCAGCTTGGCCCAGAACACTGAAGCTTTCTTT. Translating gives CASLAQNTEAFF. The chain recombines TRBV28 with TRBJ1-1; D uncertain. V was pared by 8 bases and J by 1 base, with 8 bases between. Germline loops: CDR1 MDHEN, CDR2 SYDVKM. The CDR3 loop spans 12 amino acids. Together with reference TRBV28 and TRBJ1-1, the CDR3 gives the full variable domain: DVKVTQSSRYLVKRTGEKVFLECVQDMDHENMFWYRQDPGLGLRLIYFSYDVKMKEKGDIPEGYSVSREKKERFSLILESASTNQTSMYLCASLAQNTEAFFGQGTRLTVV.

The V gene is TRBV6-2 or TRBV6-3, the J gene TRBJ1-2; TRBD1 is a possible D gene (6 bases). Germline loops: CDR1 MNHEY, CDR2 SVGEGT. The CDR3 runs to 14 residues. Trimming pared 6 bases from V and 7 bases from J, leaving 18 bases between. The CDR3 DNA reads as TGTGCCAGCAGCCCTATCATGACAGGACTTGGCTACACCTTC. Protein product: CASSPIMTGLGYTF.

This clone appeared a few times. The chain carries TRBV20-1 and TRBJ2-1, with D uncertain. Germline CDR1 is DFQATT and CDR2 is SNEGSKA (reference sequence). V was clipped by 5 bases and J by 3 bases, with 5 bases between them. The CDR3 length is 11 residues. CDR3 sequence (DNA): TGCAGTGCTCCAAACTACAATGAGCAGTTCTTC. It encodes CSAPNYNEQFF.

V gene TRBV7-8 combines with J gene TRBJ2-7; weak D call: TRBD2 (6 bases). CDR1 is SGHVS, CDR2 FQNEAQ, per germline. CDR3 length: 15 amino acids. Trimming took 1 base from V and 2 from J, leaving 12 bases between them. CDR3 sequence reads: CASSLGRGPPYEQYF. CDR3 bases: TGTGCCAGCAGCTTAGGGCGGGGACCTCCCTACGAGCAGTACTTC.

The gene calls are TRBV19 and TRBJ1-2; perhaps TRBD1 as D (6 bases). Trimming removed 3 bases from V and 3 bases from J, with 23 bases in between. The CDR3 consists of 18 residues. CDR1 and CDR2 from the germline V gene are LNHDA and SQIVND (reference sequence). This chain's CDR3 is CASSIIRGPSQEYYGYTF. CDR3 DNA: TGTGCCAGTAGTATTATCAGGGGACCCTCACAGGAGTACTATGGCTACACCTTC. Looking up the rest from reference TRBV19 and TRBJ1-2 gives the full variable domain: DGGITQSPKYLFRKEGQNVTLSCEQNLNHDAMYWYRQDPGQGLRLIYYSQIVNDFQKGDIAEGYSVSREKKESFPLTVTSAQKNPTAFYLCASSIIRGPSQEYYGYTFGSGTRLTVV.

The CDR3 nucleotides are TGTGCCAGTACTCCGGGACTAGCGGGGGCAGCCAAAAACATTCAGTACTTC. Its translation is CASTPGLAGAAKNIQYF. The chain has TRBV19 and TRBJ2-4; 14 bases fit TRBD2. Germline V gives CDR1 LNHDA, CDR2 SQIVND (reference sequence). The V segment lost 7 bases and the J segment 0 bases; nucleotides outside the gene matches: 5. This CDR3 has 17 amino acids.

The chain employs TRBV28 and TRBJ2-7; TRBD1 aligns across 9 bases. Germline V lookup: CDR1 MDHEN, CDR2 SYDVKM. The CDR3 extends over 15 amino acids. Trimming took 5 bases from V and 0 from J; bases not matched to a gene: 5. CDR3 bases: TGTGCCAGCAGTCCCGGACAGGGGCGCTCCTACGAGCAGTACTTC. Encoded protein: CASSPGQGRSYEQYF. The variable domain in full, with the rest retrieved from reference TRBV28 and TRBJ2-7, is DVKVTQSSRYLVKRTGEKVFLECVQDMDHENMFWYRQDPGLGLRLIYFSYDVKMKEKGDIPEGYSVSREKKERFSLILESASTNQTSMYLCASSPGQGRSYEQYFGPGTRLTVT.

This rearrangement joins TRBV7-2 to TRBJ2-5, with D maybe TRBD1 (5 bases). V dropped 2 bases and J dropped 1 base, with 8 bases sitting between them. The CDR3 is 14 residues long. Germline lookup yields CDR1 SGHTA and CDR2 FQGNSA. CDR3 amino acids: CASSLFQGQETQYF. In DNA form, the CDR3 reads TGTGCCAGCAGCTTATTTCAGGGCCAAGAGACCCAGTACTTC. Drawing the rest from reference TRBV7-2 and TRBJ2-5, the complete variable domain is GAGVSQSPSNKVTEKGKDVELRCDPISGHTALYWYRQSLGQGLEFLIYFQGNSAPDKSGLPSDRFSAERTGGSVSTLTIQRTQQEDSAVYLCASSLFQGQETQYFGPGTRLLVL.

The chain joins TRBV28 to TRBJ1-2; D call uncertain. CDR3 length: 12 residues. Trimming shortened V by 2 bases and J by 8 bases, and 9 bases separated the two germline ends. Germline CDR1 MDHEN, CDR2 SYDVKM. CDR3: CASSLRGLGYTF. In nucleotides, the CDR3 is TGTGCCAGCAGTTTACGAGGGTTGGGCTACACCTTC.

This chain joins TRBV3-1 (or the pseudogene TRBV3-2) and TRBJ2-3; a possible D gene is TRBD2 (6 bases). Germline V gives CDR1 LGHDT, CDR2 YNNKEL (reference sequence). V was trimmed by 2 bases and J by 2 bases, leaving 14 bases between them. The CDR3 loop spans 16 amino acids. CDR3 in amino acids: CASSQFISGTTDTQYF. The CDR3 DNA reads as TGTGCCAGCAGCCAATTTATTAGCGGTACCACAGATACGCAGTATTTT.

The chain combines TRBV6-5 with TRBJ1-1; TRBD1 matches 9 bases. The CDR3 consists of 13 residues. Germline V CDR1 and CDR2: MNHEY, SVGAGI. Trimming cost V 6 bases and J 5 bases; bases outside gene matches: 4. DNA of the CDR3: TGTGCCAGCAGGAGACAGGGGGGTACTGAAGCTTTCTTT. Its translation: CASRRQGGTEAFF.